This entry concerns a single T cell receptor beta chain. Other DNA sequences of this sample code for an identical CDR3. The sample comes from a study of shared clonotypes between healthy human individuals. CDR3 length: 13 residues. The V end lost 2 bases, the J end lost 0 bases, and 5 bases lay between the germline ends. Germline CDR1 is MDHEN and CDR2 is SYDVKM. The data were produced by immunoSEQ multiplex PCR, yet TCRdb's version contains in-frame clones alone and is incomplete. This sample has 2,500,000 or so clones, with more than 85% found just once. The J gene is TRBJ2-7, the V gene TRBV28; D remains unclear. Material for sequencing was naive CD4+ T cells from PBMCs. Subset indicated: CD45RA+ positively selected. The clonotype comes from a man between 18 and 29 years old in good health. Some clones in this sample may be carry-over from other donors' samples. CDR3 loop: CASSLVSSYEQYF. The CDR3 DNA reads as TGTGCCAGCAGTTTAGTTAGCTCCTACGAGCAGTACTTC.